This T cell receptor (beta chain) appears in the sequencing data of a study of HIV-infected patients and healthy controls. About the study: About 75% of the sixteen became undetectable by the second bleed, and all after another year of therapy.

Study findings and constraints: Comparisons were complicated because patients and controls had unequal numbers of distinct sequences. MAIT alpha-chain CDR3s were frequent in healthy controls, depleted in HIV+.

Regarding this clonotype: Its antigen is unknown.

This CDR3 is built from 15 residues. V was cut by 1 base and J by 4 bases, with 13 bases left in between. Germline CDR1 is SGHTA and CDR2 is FQGNSA. The repertoire came from unfractionated whole blood and reflected all unsorted peripheral T cells. Approximately 510 ng RNA was reverse transcribed with alpha and beta constant-region primers. Separate chain-specific third strand synthesis with multiplexing indices produced the alpha and beta libraries. One entry per CDR3 protein, called by TCRdb with MiXCR from the 5' RACE reads. In the table there are under 4,000 distinct CDR3 sequences, roughly a fifth of which are singletons.

The sample here was blood, taken before antiretroviral therapy. The chain is built from TRBV7-2 and TRBJ2-5, with D possibly matching TRBD2 (7 bases). This sequence originates from an adult with HIV infection. CDR3 coding DNA: TGTGCCAGCAGCTTAGTCGGGGGGCGGGGAGAGACCCAGTACTTC. This codes for CASSLVGGRGETQYF.